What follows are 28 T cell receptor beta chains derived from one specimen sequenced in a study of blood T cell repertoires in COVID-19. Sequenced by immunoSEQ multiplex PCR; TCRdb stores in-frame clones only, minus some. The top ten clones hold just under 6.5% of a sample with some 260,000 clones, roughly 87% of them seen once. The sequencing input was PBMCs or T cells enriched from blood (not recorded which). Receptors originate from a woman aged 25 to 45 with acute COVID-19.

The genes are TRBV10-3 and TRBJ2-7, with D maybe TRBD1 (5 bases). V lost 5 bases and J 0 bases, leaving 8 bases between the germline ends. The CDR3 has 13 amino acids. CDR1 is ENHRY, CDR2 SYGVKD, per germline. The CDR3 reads CAISLDISYEQYF. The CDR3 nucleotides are TGTGCCATCAGTCTGGACATCTCCTACGAGCAGTACTTC.

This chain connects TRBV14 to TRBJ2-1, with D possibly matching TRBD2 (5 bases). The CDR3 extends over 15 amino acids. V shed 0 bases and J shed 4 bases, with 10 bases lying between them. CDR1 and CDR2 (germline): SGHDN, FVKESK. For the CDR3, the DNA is TGTGCCAGCAGCCAAGACCTCACTAGTTACAATGAGCAGTTCTTC. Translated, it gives CASSQDLTSYNEQFF. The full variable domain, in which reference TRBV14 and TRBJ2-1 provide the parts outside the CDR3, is EAGVTQFPSHSVIEKGQTVTLRCDPISGHDNLYWYRRVMGKEIKFLLHFVKESKQDESGMPNNRFLAERTGGTYSTLKVQPAELEDSGVYFCASSQDLTSYNEQFFGPGTRLTVL.

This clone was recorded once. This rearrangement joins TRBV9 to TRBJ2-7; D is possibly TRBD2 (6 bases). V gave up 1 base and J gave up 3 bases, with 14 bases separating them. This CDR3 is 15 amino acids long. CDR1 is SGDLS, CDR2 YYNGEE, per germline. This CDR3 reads CASSVSSGEHYEQYF. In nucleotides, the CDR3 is TGTGCCAGCAGCGTATCGTCGGGGGAGCACTACGAGCAGTACTTC.

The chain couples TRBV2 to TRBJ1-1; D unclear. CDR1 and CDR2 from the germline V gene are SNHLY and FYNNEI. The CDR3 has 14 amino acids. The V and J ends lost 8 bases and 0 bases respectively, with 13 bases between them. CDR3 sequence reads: CASPVSLMNTEAFF. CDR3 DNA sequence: TGTGCCAGCCCGGTCTCCTTAATGAACACTGAAGCTTTCTTT.

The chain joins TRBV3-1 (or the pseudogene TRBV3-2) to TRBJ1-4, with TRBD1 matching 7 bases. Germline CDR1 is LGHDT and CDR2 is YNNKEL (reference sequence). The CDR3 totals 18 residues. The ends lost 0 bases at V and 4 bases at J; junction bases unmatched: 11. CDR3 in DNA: TGTGCCAGCAGCCAAGACTCTGACCTCGGGACAGTTAATGAAAAACTGTTTTTT. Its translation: CASSQDSDLGTVNEKLFF.

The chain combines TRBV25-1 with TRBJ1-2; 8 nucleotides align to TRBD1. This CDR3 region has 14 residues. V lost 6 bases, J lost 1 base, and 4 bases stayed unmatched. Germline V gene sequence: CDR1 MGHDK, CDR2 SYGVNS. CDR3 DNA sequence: TGTGCCAGCAGCAACAGGGGGAGTAACTATGGCTACACCTTC. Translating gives CASSNRGSNYGYTF.

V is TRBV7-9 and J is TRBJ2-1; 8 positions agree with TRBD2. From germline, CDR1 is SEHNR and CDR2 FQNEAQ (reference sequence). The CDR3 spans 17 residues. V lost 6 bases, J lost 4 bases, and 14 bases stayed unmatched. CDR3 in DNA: TGTGCCAGCAGTAGAAGAATTGGAAGCGGGAGTTACAATGAGCAGTTCTTC. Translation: CASSRRIGSGSYNEQFF.

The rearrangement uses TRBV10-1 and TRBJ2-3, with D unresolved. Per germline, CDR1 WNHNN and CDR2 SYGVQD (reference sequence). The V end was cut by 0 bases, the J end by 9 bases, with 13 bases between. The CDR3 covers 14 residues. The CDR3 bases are TGCGCCAGCAGTGAGTCGGCGGCGAGTGGCACGCAGTATTTT. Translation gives CASSESAASGTQYF.

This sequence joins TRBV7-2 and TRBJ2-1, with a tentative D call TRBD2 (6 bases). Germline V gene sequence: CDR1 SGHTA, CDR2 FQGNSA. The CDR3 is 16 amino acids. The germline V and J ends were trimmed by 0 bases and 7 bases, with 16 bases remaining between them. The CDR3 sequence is CASSLATAGLGNEQFF. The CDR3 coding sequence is TGTGCCAGCAGCTTAGCGACTGCGGGGCTCGGGAATGAGCAGTTCTTC.

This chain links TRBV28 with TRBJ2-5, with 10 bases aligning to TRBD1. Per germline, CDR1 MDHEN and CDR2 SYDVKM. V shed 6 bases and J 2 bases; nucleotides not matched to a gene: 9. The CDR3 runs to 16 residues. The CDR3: CASRVRTGGLQETQYF. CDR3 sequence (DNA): TGTGCCAGCAGGGTGAGGACAGGGGGTTTGCAAGAGACCCAGTACTTC.

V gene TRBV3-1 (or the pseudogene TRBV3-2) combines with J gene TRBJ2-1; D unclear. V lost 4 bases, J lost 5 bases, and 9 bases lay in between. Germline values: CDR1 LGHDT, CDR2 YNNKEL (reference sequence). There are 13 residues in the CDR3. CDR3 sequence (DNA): TGTGCCAGCAGCCTAAAAGCTGACAATGAGCAGTTCTTC. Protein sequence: CASSLKADNEQFF.

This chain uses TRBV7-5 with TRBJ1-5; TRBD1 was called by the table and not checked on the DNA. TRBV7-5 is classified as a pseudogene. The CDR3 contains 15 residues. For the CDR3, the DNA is TGTGCCACAACAAGGCGGACAGGGGTGAATCAGCCCCAGCATTTT. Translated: CATTRRTGVNQPQHF.

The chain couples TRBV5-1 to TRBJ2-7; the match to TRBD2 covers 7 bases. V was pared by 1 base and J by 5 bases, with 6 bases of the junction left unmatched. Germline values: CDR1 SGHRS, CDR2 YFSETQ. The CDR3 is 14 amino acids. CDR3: CASSLMGEGNEQYF. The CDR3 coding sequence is TGCGCCAGCAGCTTGATGGGGGAGGGGAACGAGCAGTACTTC.

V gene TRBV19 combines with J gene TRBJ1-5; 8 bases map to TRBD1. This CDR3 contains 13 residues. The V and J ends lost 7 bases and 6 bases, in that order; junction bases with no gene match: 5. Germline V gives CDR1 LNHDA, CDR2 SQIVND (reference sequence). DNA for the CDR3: TGTGCCAGTATGGCGCAGGGGGCTCAGCCCCAGCATTTT. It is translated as CASMAQGAQPQHF.

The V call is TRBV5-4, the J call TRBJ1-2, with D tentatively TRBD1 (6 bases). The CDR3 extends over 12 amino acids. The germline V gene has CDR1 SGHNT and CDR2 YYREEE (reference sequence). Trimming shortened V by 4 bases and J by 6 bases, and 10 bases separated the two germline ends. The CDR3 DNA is TGTGCCAGCAGCAACCGACAGGATGGCTACACCTTC. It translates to CASSNRQDGYTF.

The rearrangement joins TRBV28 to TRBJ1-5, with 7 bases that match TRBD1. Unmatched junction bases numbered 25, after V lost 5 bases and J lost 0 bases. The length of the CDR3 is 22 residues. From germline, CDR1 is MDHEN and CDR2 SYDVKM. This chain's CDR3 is CASSPRPRWTGPPYISNQPQHF. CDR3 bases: TGTGCCAGCAGTCCACGGCCGCGATGGACAGGACCTCCCTATATTAGCAATCAGCCCCAGCATTTT.

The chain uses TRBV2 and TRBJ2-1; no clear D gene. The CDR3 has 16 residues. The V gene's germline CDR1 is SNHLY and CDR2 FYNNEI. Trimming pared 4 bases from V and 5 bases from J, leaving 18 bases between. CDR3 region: CASSAILLAANNEQFF. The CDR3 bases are TGTGCCAGCAGTGCCATACTACTCGCGGCTAACAATGAGCAGTTCTTC.

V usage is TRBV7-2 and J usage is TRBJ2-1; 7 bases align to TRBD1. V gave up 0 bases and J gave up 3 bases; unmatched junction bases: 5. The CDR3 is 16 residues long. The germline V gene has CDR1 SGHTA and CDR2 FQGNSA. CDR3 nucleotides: TGTGCCAGCAGCTTAGCTTCGGACAGGTTCTACAATGAGCAGTTCTTC. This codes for CASSLASDRFYNEQFF.

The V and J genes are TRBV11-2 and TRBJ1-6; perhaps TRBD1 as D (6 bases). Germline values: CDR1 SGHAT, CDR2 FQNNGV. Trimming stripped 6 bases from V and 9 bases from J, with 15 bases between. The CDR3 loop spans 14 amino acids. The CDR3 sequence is CASRQQGRSSPLHF. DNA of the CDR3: TGTGCCAGCAGACAACAGGGTAGGAGTTCACCCCTCCACTTT.

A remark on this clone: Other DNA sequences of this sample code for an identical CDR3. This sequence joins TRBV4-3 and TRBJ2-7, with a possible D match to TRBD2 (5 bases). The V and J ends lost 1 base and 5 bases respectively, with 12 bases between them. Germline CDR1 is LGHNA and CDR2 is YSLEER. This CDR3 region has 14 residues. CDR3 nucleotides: TGCGCCAGCAGCCAAGGGCTAGCTCCACACGAGCAGTACTTC. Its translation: CASSQGLAPHEQYF.

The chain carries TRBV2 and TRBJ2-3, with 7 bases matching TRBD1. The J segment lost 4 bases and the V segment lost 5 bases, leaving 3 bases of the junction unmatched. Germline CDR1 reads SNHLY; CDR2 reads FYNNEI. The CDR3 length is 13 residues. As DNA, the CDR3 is TGTGCCAGCAGTAAAACAGGGGCAGATACGCAGTATTTT. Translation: CASSKTGADTQYF. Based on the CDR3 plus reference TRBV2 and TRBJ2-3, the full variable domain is EPEVTQTPSHQVTQMGQEVILRCVPISNHLYFYWYRQILGQKVEFLVSFYNNEISEKSEIFDDQFSVERPDGSNFTLKIRSTKLEDSAMYFCASSKTGADTQYFGPGTRLTVL.

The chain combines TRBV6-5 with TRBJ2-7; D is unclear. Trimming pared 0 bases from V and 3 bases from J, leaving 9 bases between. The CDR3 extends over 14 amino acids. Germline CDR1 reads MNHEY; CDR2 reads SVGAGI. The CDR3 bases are TGTGCCAGCAGTTACTCTCCAGAATACTACGAGCAGTACTTC. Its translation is CASSYSPEYYEQYF.

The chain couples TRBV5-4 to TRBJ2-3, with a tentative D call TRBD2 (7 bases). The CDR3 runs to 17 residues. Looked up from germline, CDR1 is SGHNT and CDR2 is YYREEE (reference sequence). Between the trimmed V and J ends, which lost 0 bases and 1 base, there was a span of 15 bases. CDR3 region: CASSLGRVGGRTDTQYF. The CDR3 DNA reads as TGTGCCAGCAGCTTGGGACGGGTCGGGGGGCGCACAGATACGCAGTATTTT.

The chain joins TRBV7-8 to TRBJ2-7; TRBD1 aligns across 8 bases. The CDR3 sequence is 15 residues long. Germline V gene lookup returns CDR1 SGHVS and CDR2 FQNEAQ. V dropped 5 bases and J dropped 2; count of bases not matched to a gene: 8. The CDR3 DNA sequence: TGTGCCAGCAGCGTGGACGGACAGGGCGCCTACGAGCAGTACTTC. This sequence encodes CASSVDGQGAYEQYF.

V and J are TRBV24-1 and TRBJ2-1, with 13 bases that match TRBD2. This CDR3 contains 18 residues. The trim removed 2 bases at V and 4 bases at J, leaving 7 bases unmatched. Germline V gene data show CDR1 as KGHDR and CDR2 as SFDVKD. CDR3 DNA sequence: TGTGCCACCAGTGATTCCGGACTAGCGGGAGTAGGGTACAATGAGCAGTTCTTC. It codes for CATSDSGLAGVGYNEQFF.

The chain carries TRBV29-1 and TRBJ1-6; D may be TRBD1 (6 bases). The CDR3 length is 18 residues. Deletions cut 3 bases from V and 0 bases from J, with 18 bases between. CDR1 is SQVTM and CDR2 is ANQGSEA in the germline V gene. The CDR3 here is CSVDRDTKQSSYNSPLHF. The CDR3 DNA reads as TGCAGCGTTGACCGGGACACCAAACAGAGCTCCTATAATTCACCCCTCCACTTT.

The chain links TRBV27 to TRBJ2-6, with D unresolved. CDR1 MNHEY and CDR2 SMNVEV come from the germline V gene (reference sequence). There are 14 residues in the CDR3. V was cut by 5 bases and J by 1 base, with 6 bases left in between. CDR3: CASSMTSGANVLTF. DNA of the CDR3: TGTGCCAGCAGTATGACTTCTGGGGCCAACGTCCTGACTTTC.

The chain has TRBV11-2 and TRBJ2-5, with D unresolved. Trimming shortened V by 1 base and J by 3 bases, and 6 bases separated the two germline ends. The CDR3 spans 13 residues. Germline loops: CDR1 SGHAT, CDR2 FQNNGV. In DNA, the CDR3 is TGTGCCAGCAGCTTAGGTTCGGAAGAGACCCAGTACTTC. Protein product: CASSLGSEETQYF.